The following is a T cell receptor beta chain sequence with its context. The antigen is not known. The CDR3 runs to 14 residues. With 6 bases removed from V and 6 bases from J, the gap between germline ends came to 12 bases. CDR1 MNHEY and CDR2 SVGAGI come from the germline V gene. Libraries were prepared by immunoSEQ multiplex PCR; TCRdb keeps only in-frame clonotypes and omits some of them. The sample includes 150,000 or so clones, around 90% of them seen just once. The data originate from a study of T cell responses to AZD1222 COVID-19 vaccine. General study results and limits: Reportedly, nearly half the spike-specific TCRs target unmutated variant regions. The sample set comprised mostly white British donors with more females, and clonal diversity was possibly underestimated. Only six or seven AZD1222 recipients were seropositive at baseline.

The sequences come from peripheral blood, collected on day 0 of AZD1222 vaccination. The V call is TRBV6-5, the J call TRBJ1-6; no clear D gene. This TCR was recovered from an adult in good health. CDR3 nucleotide sequence: TGTGCCAGCAGCCAAGCAGAAAGTAATTCACCCCTCCACTTT. Encoded protein: CASSQAESNSPLHF.